These 14 T cell receptor beta chains came from one sample sequenced in a study of beta chain features in type 1 diabetes. These receptors have no known antigen. The authors reverse transcribed all of the isolated RNA, so sequencing captured expressed TCRB transcripts. Sequenced by immunoSEQ multiplex PCR; TCRdb stores in-frame clones only, minus some. The table lists around 600,000 clones, around 12% of them singletons. Study results and limitations: People with Type 1 diabetes carried modestly yet significantly shorter TCRB CDR3s in all four CD4+ subsets.

Sequences were obtained from naive CD4+ T cells from blood. The receptors shown here come from a man aged 25-45 years with type 1 diabetes.

This clone was counted only a few times. The rearrangement uses TRBV6-6 and TRBJ1-5, with D perhaps matching TRBD1 (6 bases). The germline CDR1 and CDR2 sequences are MNHNY and SVGAGI (reference sequence). CDR3 size: 15 residues. V was trimmed by 6 bases and J by 7 bases, leaving 19 bases between them. In DNA form, the CDR3 reads TGTGCCAGCAGCTCCACGGCACAGGGAAACCAGCCCCAGCATTTT. This translates into CASSSTAQGNQPQHF.

V is TRBV29-1 and J is TRBJ2-5; 8 bases agree with TRBD1. Gene TRBJ2-7 matches the end of the DNA better, so the J call may be wrong. The CDR3 loop spans 14 amino acids. Germline CDR1 SQVTM, CDR2 ANQGSEA. The CDR3, as DNA: TGCAGCGTTGTGGGACCTACAGGGGGTTACGAGCAGTACTTC. This sequence encodes CSVVGPTGGYEQYF.

V is TRBV19 and J is TRBJ1-3; possible D gene TRBD1, 5 bases. CDR3 length: 17 amino acids. Germline V gene lookup returns CDR1 LNHDA and CDR2 SQIVND (reference sequence). Trimming took off 4 bases at V and 0 bases at J, with 16 bases between the two ends. The CDR3 DNA sequence: TGTGCCAGTAGTACCTCGACAGTAAGCCGCTCTGGAAACACCATATATTTT. Its protein product is CASSTSTVSRSGNTIYF.

This rearrangement joins TRBV11-3 to TRBJ1-6, with unresolved D. This CDR3 contains 17 residues. The V end lost 5 bases, the J end lost 0 bases, and 14 bases lay between the germline ends. CDR1 is SGHNT, CDR2 YENEEA, per germline. CDR3 protein: CASSISQASSYNSPLHF. The CDR3 bases are TGTGCCAGCAGCATCAGCCAGGCGAGCTCCTATAATTCACCCCTCCACTTT.

The chain joins TRBV27 to TRBJ2-7; D may be TRBD1 (5 bases). The CDR3 is 16 amino acids. In germline, CDR1 is MNHEY, CDR2 SMNVEV (reference sequence). The ends were cut back, 5 bases at V and 0 bases at J, with 17 bases in the middle. This CDR3 reads CASSPETGSSSYEQYF. CDR3 DNA: TGTGCCAGCAGTCCGGAAACAGGCTCGAGCTCCTACGAGCAGTACTTC.

There are a few counts of this clone. The sample has other DNA sequences that encode this CDR3 too. This chain links TRBV7-2 with TRBJ1-2; D is undetermined. CDR1 and CDR2 (germline): SGHTA, FQGNSA. This CDR3 comprises 12 residues. The V end lost 0 bases, the J end lost 4 bases, and 3 bases lay between the germline ends. Here the CDR3 DNA reads TGTGCCAGCAGCTTAGCCAGCTATGGCTACACCTTC. Its translation is CASSLASYGYTF.

A few counts support this clone. The rearrangement joins TRBV29-1 to TRBJ1-2, with D possibly TRBD1 on 6 matching bases. This CDR3 region has 12 residues. Trimming left V 7 bases short and J 8 bases short, with 17 bases between. Germline CDR1 and CDR2: SQVTM and ANQGSEA. CDR3 DNA sequence: TGCAGCGCCCGTGAACAGGGTGACGGCTACACCTTC. Translated, it gives CSAREQGDGYTF.

For this clone: This same CDR3 is encoded by further DNA sequences in the sample. J is TRBJ2-5 and V is TRBV7-2; no firm D call. The germline V gene has CDR1 SGHTA and CDR2 FQGNSA. Deletions cut 5 bases from V and 4 bases from J, with 5 bases between. This CDR3 contains 11 residues. CDR3 loop: CASSPRETQYF. The CDR3, as DNA: TGTGCCAGCAGCCCGCGAGAGACCCAGTACTTC.

The V and J genes are TRBV7-9 and TRBJ2-5; D is undetermined. CDR1 and CDR2 (germline): SEHNR, FQNEAQ (reference sequence). The CDR3 sequence is 15 residues long. V shed 0 bases and J shed 2 bases, with 10 bases lying between them. The CDR3 DNA is TGTGCCAGCAGCTTAGCAGGAGCGACTCAAGAGACCCAGTACTTC. Translated: CASSLAGATQETQYF. The variable domain in full, with the rest retrieved from reference TRBV7-9 and TRBJ2-5, is DTGVSQNPRHKITKRGQNVTFRCDPISEHNRLYWYRQTLGQGPEFLTYFQNEAQLEKSRLLSDRFSAERPKGSFSTLEIQRTEQGDSAMYLCASSLAGATQETQYFGPGTRLLVL.

The J gene is TRBJ2-3, the V gene TRBV7-3; D unclear. V gave up 3 bases and J gave up 4 bases, with 8 bases separating them. This CDR3 region has 13 residues. Germline CDR1 SGHTA, CDR2 FQGTGA. CDR3 sequence reads: CASSFFGSDTQYF. As DNA, the CDR3 is TGTGCCAGCAGCTTTTTTGGGTCAGATACGCAGTATTTT.

The chain combines TRBV29-1 with TRBJ1-1, with a possible D match to TRBD1 (5 bases). Germline CDR1 and CDR2: SQVTM and ANQGSEA. The CDR3 length is 13 residues. Trimming shortened V by 2 bases and J by 1 base, and 8 bases separated the two germline ends. The CDR3 sequence is CSVERDRNTEAFF. CDR3 DNA: TGCAGCGTTGAACGCGACAGGAACACTGAAGCTTTCTTT.

The J gene is TRBJ1-2, the V gene TRBV7-8; a possible D gene is TRBD1 (5 bases). Germline-derived CDR1 and CDR2 are SGHVS and FQNEAQ. V lost 5 bases to trimming and J lost 0 bases, with 16 bases between them. The CDR3 covers 16 residues. As DNA, the CDR3 is TGTGCCAGCAGCCAATTCAGGGAGGCAGCTAACTATGGCTACACCTTC. It yields the protein CASSQFREAANYGYTF.

This clone was found a few times. The gene calls are TRBV18 and TRBJ2-1; 7 bases line up with TRBD2. Per germline, CDR1 KGHSH and CDR2 LQKENI. J gave up 4 bases and V 5 bases, and 11 bases lay outside the gene matches. This CDR3 region has 16 residues. The DNA of the CDR3 is TGTGCCAGCTCATCTAACAGCGGGGACCTTTACAATGAGCAGTTCTTC. This gives the protein CASSSNSGDLYNEQFF.

This clone was observed a few times. The chain recombines TRBV7-9 with TRBJ2-3; 7 bases map to TRBD1. This CDR3 comprises 15 residues. Germline-derived CDR1 and CDR2 are SEHNR and FQNEAQ (reference sequence). V lost 9 bases, J lost 0 bases, and 9 bases stayed unmatched. CDR3 loop: CASATDRASTDTQYF. CDR3 nucleotides: TGTGCCAGTGCCACCGACAGGGCAAGCACAGATACGCAGTATTTT.